This TCR beta chain is from a study of OX40 agonist ivuxolimab in advanced cancers. Repertoires were generated with immunoSEQ multiplex PCR, while TCRdb's copy carries only in-frame clones and drops some. The sample holds 65,000 to 70,000 clones, 80% to 90% seen once. Patients were excluded for autoimmune disease history or systemic immunosuppression. V trimming: 6 bases; J trimming: 3 bases; junction bases outside the gene matches: 4. The length of the CDR3 is 13 residues. Germline assignment: CDR1 ENHRY and CDR2 SYGVKD. V is TRBV10-3 and J is TRBJ1-2, with TRBD1 matching over 7 bases. The source material was CD4+ or CD8+ T cells sorted from blood, sampled in a trial of the OX40 agonist ivuxolimab. This TCR was recovered from an adult with an advanced solid tumor such as melanoma, head and neck, liver or kidney cancer. CDR3 bases: TGTGCCATCAGCGGACAGGATGACTATGGCTACACCTTC. This sequence encodes CAISGQDDYGYTF.